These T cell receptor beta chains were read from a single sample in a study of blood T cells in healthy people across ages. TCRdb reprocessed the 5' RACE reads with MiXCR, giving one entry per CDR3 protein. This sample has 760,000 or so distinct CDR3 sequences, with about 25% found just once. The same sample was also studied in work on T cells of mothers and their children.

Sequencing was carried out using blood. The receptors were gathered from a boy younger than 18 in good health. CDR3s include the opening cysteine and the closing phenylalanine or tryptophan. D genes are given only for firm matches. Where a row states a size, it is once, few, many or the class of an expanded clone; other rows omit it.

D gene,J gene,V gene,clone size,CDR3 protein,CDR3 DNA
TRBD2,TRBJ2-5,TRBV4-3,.,CASSQDRLLAGPLETQYF,TGCGCCAGCAGCCAAGATCGCCTACTAGCGGGACCGTTGGAGACCCAGTACTTC
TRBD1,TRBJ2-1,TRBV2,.,CASSDEGQGGSEQFF,TGTGCCAGCAGTGACGAGGGACAGGGGGGGTCTGAGCAGTTCTTC
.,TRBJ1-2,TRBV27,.,CASSLSAGAFNYGYTF,TGTGCCAGCAGTTTATCAGCAGGAGCGTTTAACTATGGCTACACCTTC
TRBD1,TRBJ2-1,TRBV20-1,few,CSARDNRGEGTYNEQFF,TGCAGTGCTAGAGATAACAGGGGTGAAGGGACCTACAATGAGCAGTTCTTC
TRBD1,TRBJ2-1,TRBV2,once,CASSEIDRGLDNEQFF,TGTGCCAGCAGTGAAATCGACAGGGGGCTGGACAATGAGCAGTTCTTC
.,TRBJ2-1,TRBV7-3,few,CASSWRAAGEQFF,TGTGCCAGCAGCTGGCGGGCCGCGGGAGAGCAGTTCTTC
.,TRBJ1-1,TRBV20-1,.,CSARTTDIAGVGSMGLEAFF,TGCAGTGCTAGAACCACCGACATCGCAGGAGTCGGTTCAATGGGGCTTGAAGCTTTCTTT
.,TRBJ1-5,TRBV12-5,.,CASGWDQGQPQHF,TGTGCTAGTGGTTGGGATCAGGGTCAGCCCCAGCATTTT
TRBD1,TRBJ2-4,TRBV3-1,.,CASSQTRQGTLAKNIQYF,TGTGCCAGCAGCCAAACGAGACAGGGAACATTAGCCAAAAACATTCAGTACTTC
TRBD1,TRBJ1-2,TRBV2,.,CASSAGQEPHYGYTF,TGTGCCAGCAGTGCTGGACAGGAGCCGCACTATGGCTACACCTTC
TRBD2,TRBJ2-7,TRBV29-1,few,CSVERPSGGAESREQYF,TGCAGCGTTGAAAGGCCTAGCGGGGGGGCCGAGTCACGCGAGCAGTACTTC
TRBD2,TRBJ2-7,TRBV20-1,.,CSAFSGIGYYEQYF,TGCAGTGCTTTTAGCGGGATCGGGTACTACGAGCAGTACTTC
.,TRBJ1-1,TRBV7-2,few,CASSPSAPEAFF,TGTGCCAGCAGCCCTTCGGCTCCTGAAGCTTTCTTT
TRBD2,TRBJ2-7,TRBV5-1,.,CASSKKRESGGAYEQYF,TGCGCCAGCAGCAAGAAACGAGAGAGCGGGGGCGCCTACGAGCAGTACTTC
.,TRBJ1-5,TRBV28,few,CASSSAGPEDDQPQHF,TGTGCCAGCAGTAGTGCGGGCCCCGAGGACGATCAGCCCCAGCATTTT
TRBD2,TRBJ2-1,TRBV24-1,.,CATSDLSSGLAGNNEQFF,TGTGCCACCAGTGATTTAAGCTCGGGACTAGCGGGAAACAATGAGCAGTTCTTC
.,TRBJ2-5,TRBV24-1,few,CATSVGLRTEETQYF,TGTGCCACCAGTGTCGGGCTGAGGACGGAAGAGACCCAGTACTTC
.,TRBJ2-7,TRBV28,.,CASSPQSADRYEQYF,TGTGCCAGCAGTCCGCAATCAGCGGACCGCTACGAGCAGTACTTC
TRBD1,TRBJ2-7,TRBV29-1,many,CSVEGQGAYEQYF,TGCAGCGTTGAGGGACAGGGGGCTTACGAGCAGTACTTC
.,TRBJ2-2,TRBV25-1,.,CASSDPTGRWAGELFF,TGTGCCAGCAGTGATCCGACAGGGAGGTGGGCCGGGGAGCTGTTTTTT
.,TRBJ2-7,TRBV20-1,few,CSAREGALDEQYF,TGCAGTGCTAGAGAGGGGGCGCTCGACGAGCAGTACTTC
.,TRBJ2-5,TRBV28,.,CASRLTSLETQYF,TGTGCCAGCAGGCTGACCAGTCTCGAGACCCAGTACTTC
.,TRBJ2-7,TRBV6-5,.,CASSYPGGGNEQYF,TGTGCCAGCAGTTACCCCGGAGGGGGAAACGAGCAGTACTTC
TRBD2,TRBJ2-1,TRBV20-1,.,CSAGSTSGYNEQFF,TGCAGTGCTGGCTCGACTAGCGGCTACAATGAGCAGTTCTTC
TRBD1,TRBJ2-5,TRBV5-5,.,CASTLRTGGMETQYF,TGTGCCAGCACCCTAAGGACAGGGGGCATGGAGACCCAGTACTTC
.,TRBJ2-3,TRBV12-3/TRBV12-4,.,CATKRSSTDTQYF,TGTGCCACCAAGCGGTCTAGCACAGATACGCAGTATTTT
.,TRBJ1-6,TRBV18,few,CASSPPTRSPLHF,TGTGCCAGCTCACCACCGACCAGATCACCCCTCCACTTT
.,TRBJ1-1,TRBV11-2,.,CASSLIRGGMNTEAFF,TGTGCCAGCAGCTTAATTAGGGGCGGAATGAACACTGAAGCTTTCTTT
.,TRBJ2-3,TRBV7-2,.,CASSSGLLTDTQYF,TGTGCCAGCAGCTCTGGACTGTTAACAGATACGCAGTATTTT
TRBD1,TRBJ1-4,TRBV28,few,CASRVQGAAREKLFF,TGTGCCAGTCGGGTACAGGGGGCCGCGCGGGAAAAACTGTTTTTT
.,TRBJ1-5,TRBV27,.,CASSLYRDQPQHF,TGTGCCAGCAGTTTATATCGGGATCAGCCCCAGCATTTT
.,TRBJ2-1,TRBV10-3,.,CAISSPGTGYNEQFF,TGTGCCATCAGTAGCCCCGGGACTGGGTACAATGAGCAGTTCTTC
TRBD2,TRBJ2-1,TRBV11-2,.,CAGNPAGRYNEQFF,TGTGCCGGCAATCCAGCGGGGAGATACAATGAGCAGTTCTTC
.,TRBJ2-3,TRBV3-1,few,CASSQDDVSTDTQYF,TGTGCCAGCAGCCAAGATGACGTCAGCACAGATACGCAGTATTTT
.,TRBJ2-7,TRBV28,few,CASSLSLGRHLYEQYF,TGTGCCAGCAGTTTAAGCTTGGGTCGGCACCTTTACGAGCAGTACTTC
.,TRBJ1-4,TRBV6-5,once,CASSYSWQEREKLFF,TGTGCCAGCAGTTACTCGTGGCAAGAAAGAGAAAAACTGTTCTTT
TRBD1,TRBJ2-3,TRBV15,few,CATSRDGDSFSTDTQYF,TGTGCCACCAGCAGAGACGGGGACAGTTTTAGTACAGATACGCAGTATTTT
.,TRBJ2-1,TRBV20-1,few,CSARGAYNEQFF,TGCAGTGCCAGGGGGGCCTACAATGAGCAGTTCTTC
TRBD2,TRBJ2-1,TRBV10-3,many,CAISEYLTSGDNEQFF,TGTGCCATCAGTGAGTATTTGACTAGCGGGGACAATGAGCAGTTCTTC
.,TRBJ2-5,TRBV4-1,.,CASSQQDLQETQYF,TGCGCCAGCAGCCAACAGGACCTCCAAGAGACCCAGTACTTC
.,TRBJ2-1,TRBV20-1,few,CSAISNEQFF,TGCAGTGCCATTAGCAATGAGCAGTTCTTC
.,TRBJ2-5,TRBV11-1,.,CASSLFSAGETQYF,TGTGCCAGCAGCTTATTCAGTGCCGGGGAGACCCAGTACTTC
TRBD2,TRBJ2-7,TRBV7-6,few,CASSLAPGLEYEQYF,TGTGCCAGCAGCTTAGCGCCGGGACTAGAGTACGAGCAGTACTTC
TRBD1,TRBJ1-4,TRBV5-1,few,CASSVTGGVEKLFF,TGCGCCAGCAGCGTTACAGGGGGCGTCGAAAAACTGTTTTTT
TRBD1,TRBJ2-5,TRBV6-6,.,CASSLQGAPGETQYF,TGTGCCAGCAGTTTACAGGGGGCGCCAGGAGAGACCCAGTACTTC
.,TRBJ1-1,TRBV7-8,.,CASSWTASMNTEAFF,TGTGCCAGCAGCTGGACAGCCTCGATGAACACTGAAGCTTTCTTT
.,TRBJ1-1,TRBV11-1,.,CASSLMVPSTEAFF,TGTGCCAGCAGCTTAATGGTCCCGTCCACTGAAGCTTTCTTT
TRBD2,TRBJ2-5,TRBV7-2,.,CASTNLPPTSGQETQYF,TGTGCCAGCACCAACCTACCCCCTACTAGCGGCCAAGAGACCCAGTACTTC
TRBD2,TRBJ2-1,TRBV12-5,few,CASGLGGASYNEQFF,TGTGCTAGTGGCCTCGGGGGGGCGAGTTACAATGAGCAGTTCTTC
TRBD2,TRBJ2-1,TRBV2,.,CASSVRTSGSNEQFF,TGTGCCAGCAGTGTAAGGACTAGCGGGAGCAATGAGCAGTTCTTC
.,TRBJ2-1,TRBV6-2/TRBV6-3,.,CASSYSQMEQAGYNEQFF,TGTGCCAGCAGTTACTCTCAGATGGAGCAGGCCGGGTACAATGAGCAGTTCTTC
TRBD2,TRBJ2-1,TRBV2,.,CASSEETSGKFEQFF,TGTGCCAGCAGTGAGGAGACTAGCGGGAAATTTGAGCAGTTCTTC
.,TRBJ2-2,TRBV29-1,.,CSVTLGSTGTGELFF,TGCAGCGTTACACTTGGCTCTACCGGCACCGGGGAGCTGTTTTTT
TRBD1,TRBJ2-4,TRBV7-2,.,CASSSGGPFDIQYF,TGTGCCAGCAGCTCAGGGGGCCCCTTTGACATTCAGTACTTC
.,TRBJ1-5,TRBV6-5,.,CASSFKDQRRGREGSQPQHF,TGTGCCAGCAGTTTTAAGGACCAAAGACGGGGGCGCGAGGGGAGTCAGCCCCAGCATTTT
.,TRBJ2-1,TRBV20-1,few,CSAREAGHNEQFF,TGCAGTGCTAGAGAGGCAGGCCACAATGAGCAGTTCTTC
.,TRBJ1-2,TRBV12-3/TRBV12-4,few,CASSSLRGTGWHTF,TGTGCCAGCTCCTCCTTACGGGGTACAGGGTGGCACACCTTC